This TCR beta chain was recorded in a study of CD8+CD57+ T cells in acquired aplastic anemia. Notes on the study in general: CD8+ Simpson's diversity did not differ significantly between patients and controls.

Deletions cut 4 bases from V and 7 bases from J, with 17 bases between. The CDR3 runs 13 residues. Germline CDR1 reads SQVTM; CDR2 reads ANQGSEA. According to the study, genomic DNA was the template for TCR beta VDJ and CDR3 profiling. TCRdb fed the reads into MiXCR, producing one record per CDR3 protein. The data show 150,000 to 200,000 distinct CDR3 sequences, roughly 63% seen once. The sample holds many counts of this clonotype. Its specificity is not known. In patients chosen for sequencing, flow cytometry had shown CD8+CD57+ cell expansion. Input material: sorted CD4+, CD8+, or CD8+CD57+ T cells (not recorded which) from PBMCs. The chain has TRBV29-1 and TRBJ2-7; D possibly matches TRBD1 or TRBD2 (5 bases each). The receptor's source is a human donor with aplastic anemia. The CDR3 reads CSVVGAEGFEQYF. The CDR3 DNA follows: TGCAGCGTTGTAGGGGCAGAGGGGTTTGAGCAGTACTTC.